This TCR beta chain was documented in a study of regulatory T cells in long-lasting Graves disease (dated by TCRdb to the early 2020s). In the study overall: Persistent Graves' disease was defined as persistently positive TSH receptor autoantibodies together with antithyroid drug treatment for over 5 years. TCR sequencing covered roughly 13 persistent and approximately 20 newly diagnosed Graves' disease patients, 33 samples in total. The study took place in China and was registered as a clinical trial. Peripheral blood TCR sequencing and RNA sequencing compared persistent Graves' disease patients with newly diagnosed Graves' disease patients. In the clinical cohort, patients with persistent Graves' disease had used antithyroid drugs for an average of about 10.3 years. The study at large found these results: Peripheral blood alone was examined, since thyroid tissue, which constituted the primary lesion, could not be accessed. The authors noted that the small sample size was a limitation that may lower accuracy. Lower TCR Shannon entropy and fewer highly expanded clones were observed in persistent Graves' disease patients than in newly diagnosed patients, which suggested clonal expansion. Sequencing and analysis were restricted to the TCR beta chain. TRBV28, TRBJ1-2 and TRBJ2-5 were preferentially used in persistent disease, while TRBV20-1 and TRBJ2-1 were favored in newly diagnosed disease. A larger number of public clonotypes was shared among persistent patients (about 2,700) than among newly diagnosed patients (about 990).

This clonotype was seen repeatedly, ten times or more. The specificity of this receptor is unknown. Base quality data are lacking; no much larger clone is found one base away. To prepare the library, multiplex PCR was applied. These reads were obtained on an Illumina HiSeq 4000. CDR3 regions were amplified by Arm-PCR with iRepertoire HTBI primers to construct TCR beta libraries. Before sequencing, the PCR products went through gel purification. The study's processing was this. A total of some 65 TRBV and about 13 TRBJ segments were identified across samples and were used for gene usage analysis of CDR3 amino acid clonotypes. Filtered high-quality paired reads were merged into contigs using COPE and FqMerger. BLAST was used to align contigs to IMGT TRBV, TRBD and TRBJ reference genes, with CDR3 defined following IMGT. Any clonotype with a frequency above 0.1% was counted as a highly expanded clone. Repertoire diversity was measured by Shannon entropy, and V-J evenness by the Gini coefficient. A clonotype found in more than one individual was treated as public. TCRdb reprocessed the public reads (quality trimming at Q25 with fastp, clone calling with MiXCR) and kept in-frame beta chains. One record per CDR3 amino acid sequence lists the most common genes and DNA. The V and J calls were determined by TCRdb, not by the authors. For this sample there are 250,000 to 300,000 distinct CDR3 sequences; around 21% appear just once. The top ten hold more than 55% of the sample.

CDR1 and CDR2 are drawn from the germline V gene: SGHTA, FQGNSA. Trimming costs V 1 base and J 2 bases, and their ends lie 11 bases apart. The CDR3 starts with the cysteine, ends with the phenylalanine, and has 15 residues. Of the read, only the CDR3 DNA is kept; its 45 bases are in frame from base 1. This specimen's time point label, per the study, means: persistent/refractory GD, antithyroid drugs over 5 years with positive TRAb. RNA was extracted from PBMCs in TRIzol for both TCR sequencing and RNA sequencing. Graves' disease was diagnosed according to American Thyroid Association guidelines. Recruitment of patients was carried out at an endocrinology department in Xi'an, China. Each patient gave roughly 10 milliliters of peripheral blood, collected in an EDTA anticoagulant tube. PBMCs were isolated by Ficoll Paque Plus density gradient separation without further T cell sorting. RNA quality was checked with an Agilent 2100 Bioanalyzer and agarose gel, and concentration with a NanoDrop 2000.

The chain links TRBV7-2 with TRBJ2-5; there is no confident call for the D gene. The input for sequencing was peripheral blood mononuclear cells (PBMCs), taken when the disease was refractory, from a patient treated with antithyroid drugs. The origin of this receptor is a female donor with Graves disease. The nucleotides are TGTGCCAGCAGCTTAGTAGCCGACTGGCAAGAGACCCAGTACTTC. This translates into CASSLVADWQETQYF.